This paragraph covers one T cell receptor (beta chain) sequence. The data were taken from a study of blood T cell repertoires in COVID-19. About the research overall: Specimens from acute and convalescent COVID-19 originated in the United States, Italy and Spain.

Clones were read by immunoSEQ multiplex PCR, and TCRdb kept only the in-frame ones, dropping some. The sample has more than 95,000 clones; over 65% are singletons. CDR3 length: 11 residues. The germline CDR1 and CDR2 sequences are SNHLY and FYNNEI. V lost 7 bases to trimming and J lost 5 bases, with 8 bases between them. Sample: peripheral blood. The chain links TRBV2 to TRBJ2-5; D gene unclear. The sequence was collected from a man in his sixties or seventies with acute or convalescent COVID-19. The CDR3 loop reads CASTLSETQYF. The CDR3 nucleotides are TGTGCCAGCACCTTAAGCGAGACCCAGTACTTC.